This TCR beta chain was captured in a study of cytomegalovirus exposure and HLA in healthy donors (dated by TCRdb to the late 2010s). Turning to the overall study: An earlier analysis of approximately 640 of the donors reported more than 250 Gb of sequence data and around 110 million unique TCR beta sequences from around 200 million T cells. An early release that covered some 640 HLA-typed donors contained around 300 gigabases of sequencing data and 65 million to 100 million unique TCR sequences. Of the roughly 390 genotyped donors, 65% to 90% fell in the genetic ancestry cluster associated with self-reported Caucasian donors. The study aimed to test whether signatures of past pathogen exposure could be identified by cataloging public T cell receptors. The study profiled the T cell repertoires of fewer than 850 subjects by immunosequencing and related them to cytomegalovirus serostatus. Besides the first cohort of 550 to 750 subjects, a separate validation cohort made up of roughly 120 different subjects was used. To predict cytomegalovirus infection status, the study combined high-throughput TCR immunosequencing, statistical association of individual TCRs with disease status, and machine learning. To study patterns of TCR occurrence, a later analysis re-analyzed previously published TCR beta repertoires from 550 to 800 donors and added high-resolution HLA genotyping. In the later analysis, no new phenotypic data were used to find candidate immune exposures; instead, reliance was placed on TCR beta sequences and their occurrence across donors. An earlier analysis of roughly 600 of the donors used high-throughput TCR beta sequencing to judge whether each TCR beta V gene segment behaved as functional or pseudogenic. Donor age, sex, ethnicity and CMV serostatus were compiled together with the repertoire data. A later genetic analysis used genome-wide SNP genotypes for 398 of the 666 donors, treating that subset as a discovery cohort. All discovery cohort repertoires had been generated using a single sequencing platform. Class I and class II HLA loci were covered by the typing at four-digit resolution. The number of donors typed differed by locus, with about 629-640 for A, B, C, DRB1 and DQB1, about 500 for DQA1, 600 to 610 for DPA1, and some 440 for DPB1. About five DR-DQ haplotypes were treated as single units for association and clustering because of strong linkage in the cohort. Among around 400 genotyped donors of the cohort, an average of about 240,000 unique TCR beta nucleotide sequences were sequenced per donor, roughly 20% of them non-productive. Study-wide findings and limitations: When HLA alleles, especially DR and DQ, strongly co-occurred, attributing TCR associations to individual alleles was difficult. The only immune exposure information available for the cohort was CMV serostatus. Several of the top co-occurrence clusters appeared to be linked to parvovirus B19, influenza, CMV and Epstein-Barr virus, according to a later analysis. Compared with the roughly 600-donor mean, donors in an Asian-associated ancestry cluster had fewer N-insertions in productive TCRs, according to a later genetic analysis. In a later genetic analysis, a missense DCLRE1C variant was associated with V-gene and J-gene trimming of TCR beta chains, and the association was replicated in an independent cohort. A further reported finding was that TCR beta sequences accurately predicted the HLA-A and HLA-B alleles for most subjects in the first cohort. While some public TCRs were present in many individuals, most TCR sequences turned up only very rarely across donors. In both the original and validation cohorts, the classifier was reported to diagnose cytomegalovirus status with high specificity and sensitivity. Because some donors lacked HLA typing at each locus, the association tests relied only on the typed subset. The cohort was sequenced for TCR beta chains only, and without alpha or paired-chain data the features that could be detected were limited. Most CMV-associated TCR beta chains appeared to be HLA-restricted in a later analysis, and the HLA associations seemed to be driven largely by CMV exposure. In a later analysis, the rate of TCR association differed among HLA loci, with DRB1 alleles having the most associated TCRs and HLA-C alleles having the fewest. The earlier analysis of about 600 of the donors excluded some 16 rarely observed V segments, including chromosome 9 orphons, because counts were too low. Roughly uniform sequencing depth across donors was assumed in presence/absence analyses, although this assumption may not hold. According to the authors, the approach could potentially be generalized to other disease states and immunological phenotypes. Linkage disequilibrium might explain the correlated functional status among segregating V segments, but an unknown experimental factor could not be ruled out. In a later analysis, HLA-associated TCR beta chains were found to be more clonally expanded and to have lower generation probabilities than equally common non-associated chains. A few of the identified cytomegalovirus-associated TCR beta chains were confirmed in vitro to be specific for cytomegalovirus antigens. A total of about 150 TCR beta chains were listed by the study as associated with cytomegalovirus. The sequencing pipeline was judged likely to have produced a cluster of highly shared sequence variants as a technical artifact. Specific HLA alleles were associated with 15,000 to 20,000 TCR beta sequences at a false discovery rate of 0.05 in a later analysis. Broadly in line with IMGT annotations, most TCR beta V segments showed up in productive rearrangements about 87% or about 30% of the time in an earlier analysis of approximately 640 of the donors.

The library was produced with the immunoSEQ multiplex PCR assay. A mixture of 60 forward primers for TCR Vbeta segments and 13 reverse primers for TCR Jbeta segments was used in the multiplex PCR. Amplification of the CDR3 region of rearranged TCR beta genes was performed with a multiplex PCR assay on genomic DNA. The amplified TCR beta libraries were sequenced on the Illumina HiSeq System as 87-base-pair reads. The study's own analysis went as follows. A later analysis tallied some 79 million unique TCR beta chains across the 666 repertoires, and some 12 million of those chains were shared by two or more donors. Raw reads were error-corrected and collapsed into unique sequences with a nearest-neighbor algorithm that merged closely related sequences to remove PCR and sequencing errors. To assign V, D and J gene segments, CDR3 sequences were aligned to IMGT reference sequences. For a sequence to be retained, a match of at least six nucleotides to both a V gene segment and a J gene segment was required. Rearrangements were classified as productive when the CDR3 lacked stop codons and remained in frame with V and J, and all other rearrangements were classified as non-productive. CDR3 was defined according to IMGT convention as the region running from the second conserved V-encoded cysteine to the conserved J-encoded phenylalanine. Sequences without an unambiguous match to a single V gene segment were excluded from the earlier analysis of 587 of the donors. In an earlier analysis of several hundred of the donors, V segments were called functional above 56.7% productive rearrangements and were called segregating when the between-donor standard deviation exceeded 5%. A statistical classification framework was developed to diagnose cytomegalovirus status using the catalog of TCR beta chain sequences. In a later analysis, TCR nucleotide sequences were compared against IMGT/GENE-DB human TR gene sequences so that V and J genes could be assigned. In a later analysis, CDR3 sequences and most-parsimonious VDJ recombination scenarios were assigned using the TCRdist pipeline. In a later analysis, every TCR beta chain was defined by the combination of its CDR3 amino acid sequence and its V-gene family, and reads without a unique V-gene family were dropped. In a later analysis, some 600 highly shared, low-generation-probability nucleotide sequences were removed to address suspected cross-contamination and a sequencing artifact. A later analysis calculated a clonal expansion index for each public chain from normalized within-repertoire ranks of inferred template counts. In a later analysis, generation probabilities were computed using a VDJ recombination model fitted to out-of-frame rearrangements, and the results were checked against IGoR. In a later analysis, hypergeometric tests were used to score TCR-TCR, TCR-HLA and TCR-CMV co-occurrence, with a repertoire-size bias correction applied to TCR pairs. To estimate false discovery rates, a later analysis permuted the HLA or CMV assignments 20 times. A later analysis grouped co-occurring TCRs with DBSCAN, adding TCRdist sequence similarity when clustering within HLA-allele-positive subsets. For co-occurrence clustering, repertoires with fewer than 30,000 or more than 120,000 public chains were excluded, along with roughly 5 repertoires with anomalous nucleotide sharing. The source is immuneACCESS, and TCRdb retained only in-frame sequences with V and J called. Part of the clones is not carried over; for the studies checked, unresolved V genes explain less than half of this, and the remainder is unexplained. The V and J calls and the clone size are those of that table, but D and trimming were determined from the DNA. This sample is represented by 120,000 to 150,000 clones; roughly four fifths of them were singletons. In total, the top ten clones hold roughly 3.4% of the sample.

The cohort consisted of approximately 690 healthy bone marrow donors. All cohort members were sampled while nominally healthy, although unrecorded immune exposures were likely present. The donor tested CMV seropositive and was one of the 289 seropositive cohort members. A peripheral blood sample was collected from each donor, and TCR beta sequencing was performed on peripheral blood mononuclear cells. Genomic DNA extraction from the blood cell samples was performed with the Qiagen DNeasy Blood Extraction Kit. As to this clone: Its antigen remains unidentified. The record has no base qualities; no much larger clone is one base away.

The source is a man in his late teens or twenties in good health and CMV-seropositive. What was sequenced was PBMCs.

The CDR3 region reads CASSSGQAQGYTF. At the DNA level, the sequence is TGTGCCAGCAGTTCGGGACAGGCTCAGGGCTACACCTTC. The sequence links TRBV6-5 to TRBJ1-2; the central 8 bases match TRBD1. CDR1 and CDR2 (MNHEY, SVGAGI) derive from the germline V gene. V ends up 4 bases short and J 8 bases short, with an unmatched junction base count of 6. From the cysteine through the phenylalanine, the CDR3 covers 13 amino acids. Kept here is only the CDR3 DNA, which spans 39 bases and is read in frame from base 1.